This is a list of T cell receptor beta chains from one sample in a study of T cell responses to AZD1222 COVID-19 vaccine. Measured with immunoSEQ multiplex PCR; TCRdb has only the in-frame clones, and not every one. The sample contains roughly 180,000 clones, 85% to 95% of which appear only once. Sequencing was performed on peripheral blood, taken 28 days after the second AZD1222 dose. The receptors stem from an adult who received the AZD1222 COVID-19 vaccine. Each CDR3 is given with its conserved first and last residue. D genes are given only for firm matches. Size is stated for part of the rows, as once, few or many counts, or as a class when the clone is expanded.

NA TRBJ2-2 TRBV14 TRBD2 CASSPPGLAYDTNTGELFF TGTGCCAGCAGCCCCCCGGGACTAGCGTACGATACGAACACCGGGGAGCTGTTTTTT
NA TRBJ2-5 TRBV6-5 NA CASGNREETQYF TGTGCCAGCGGAAACAGGGAAGAGACCCAGTACTTC
NA TRBJ2-3 TRBV15 TRBD2 CATSRDQLAGSADTQYF TGTGCCACCAGCCGCGACCAACTAGCGGGATCGGCAGATACGCAGTATTTT
NA TRBJ2-1 TRBV5-1 NA CASSYTPTSSYNEQFF TGCGCCAGCAGCTATACACCGACAAGCTCCTACAATGAGCAGTTCTTC
NA TRBJ2-7 TRBV12-5 NA CASGLVGGRYEQYF TGTGCTAGTGGTTTGGTAGGGGGGCGCTACGAGCAGTACTTC
NA TRBJ1-5 TRBV19 NA CASSPDRNQPQHF TGTGCCAGTAGTCCGGACAGAAATCAGCCCCAGCATTTT
NA TRBJ2-3 TRBV6-2/TRBV6-3 TRBD2 CASSYSMGGGALDTQYF TGTGCCAGCAGTTACTCGATGGGCGGGGGGGCCTTGGATACGCAGTATTTT
NA TRBJ1-4 TRBV5-1 NA CASSLEGQAATNEKLFF TGCGCCAGCAGCTTGGAGGGCCAGGCGGCAACTAATGAAAAACTGTTTTTT
NA TRBJ1-1 TRBV7-6 NA CASSPGGNTEAFF TGTGCCAGCAGCCCGGGGGGGAACACTGAAGCTTTCTTT
NA TRBJ2-5 TRBV1 NA CTSSQDRTSGRETQYF TGCACCAGCAGCCAAGATCGAACTAGCGGGAGAGAGACCCAGTACTTC
NA TRBJ1-6 TRBV28 NA CASSSPGLVNSPLHF TGTGCCAGCAGTTCACCGGGACTCGTAAATTCACCCCTCCACTTT
NA TRBJ2-7 TRBV12-5 TRBD1 CASGFPGTGSSYEQYF TGTGCTAGTGGTTTTCCCGGGACAGGGAGCTCCTACGAGCAGTACTTC
NA TRBJ1-2 TRBV19 TRBD1 CASRRDRVERYTF TGTGCCAGTAGAAGGGACAGGGTGGAGAGATACACCTTC
NA TRBJ1-1 TRBV5-6 NA CASSLDGSRGAANTEAFF TGTGCCAGCAGCTTGGATGGCTCACGGGGGGCCGCGAACACTGAAGCTTTCTTT
NA TRBJ2-1 TRBV19 TRBD1 CASSWGQGRYEQFF TGTGCCAGTAGTTGGGGACAGGGAAGATATGAGCAGTTCTTC
NA TRBJ1-1 TRBV11-2 NA CASSPAGAGGAEAFF TGTGCCAGCAGTCCCGCAGGGGCCGGCGGCGCTGAAGCTTTCTTT
once TRBJ2-1 TRBV7-7 TRBD2 CASSPRLAGDNEQFF TGTGCTAGCAGTCCGCGACTAGCGGGAGACAATGAGCAGTTCTTC
NA TRBJ1-1 TRBV7-6 NA CASSLAYSVGGENTEAFF TGTGCCAGCAGCTTAGCGTATAGTGTAGGGGGGGAGAACACTGAAGCTTTCTTT
NA TRBJ1-2 TRBV5-1 NA CASSDGQSNYGYTF TGCGCCAGCAGCGATGGGCAGTCTAACTATGGCTACACCTTC
NA TRBJ2-6 TRBV5-4 NA CASSRSSGANVLTF TGTGCCAGCAGCCGGAGTTCTGGGGCCAACGTCCTGACTTTC
NA TRBJ1-5 TRBV6-5 NA CASTAGAGSQPQHF TGTGCCAGCACCGCAGGGGCAGGAAGTCAGCCCCAGCATTTT
NA TRBJ1-2 TRBV11-2 NA CASSPVSYGYTF TGTGCCAGCAGCCCGGTATCCTATGGCTACACCTTC
NA TRBJ1-1 TRBV19 NA CASSSQRAGNTEAFF TGTGCCAGTAGTTCCCAAAGGGCGGGGAACACTGAAGCTTTCTTT
NA TRBJ1-5 TRBV2 NA CASSDLLGRGQPQHF TGTGCCAGCAGTGATCTATTGGGGAGAGGGCAGCCCCAGCATTTT
once TRBJ1-1 TRBV7-2 NA CASSLWGLQNTEAFF TGTGCCAGCAGCTTATGGGGACTCCAGAACACTGAAGCTTTCTTT
once TRBJ1-5 TRBV19 TRBD1 CASSILPGQGPSNQPQHF TGTGCCAGTAGTATCCTCCCGGGACAGGGGCCGAGCAATCAGCCCCAGCATTTT
once TRBJ2-7 TRBV6-1 NA CASSGRGTESSYEQYF TGTGCCAGCAGTGGCCGGGGGACAGAAAGCTCCTACGAGCAGTACTTC
once TRBJ1-5 TRBV6-2/TRBV6-3 NA CASSYSGMSAGALPQHF TGTGCCAGCAGTTACTCAGGGATGTCGGCAGGGGCCCTCCCCCAGCATTTT
few TRBJ2-1 TRBV19 TRBD1 CASSTTGGFLYNEQFF TGTGCCAGTAGTACGACAGGGGGCTTTTTGTACAATGAGCAGTTCTTC
NA TRBJ2-5 TRBV10-3 NA CAIAAGLQETQYF TGTGCCATCGCGGCGGGACTGCAAGAGACCCAGTACTTC
NA TRBJ1-1 TRBV5-8 TRBD1 CASSLETGWGGTEAFF TGTGCCAGCAGCTTGGAGACAGGGTGGGGGGGCACTGAAGCTTTCTTT
NA TRBJ2-7 TRBV2 NA CASSSSGTDYEQYF TGTGCCAGCTCATCGTCGGGGACGGACTACGAGCAGTACTTC
NA TRBJ2-1 TRBV27 TRBD2 CASSPGLAGLGPQFF TGTGCCAGCAGCCCGGGACTAGCGGGATTAGGGCCCCAGTTCTTC
NA TRBJ1-5 TRBV19 NA CASILRDGSNQPQHF TGTGCCAGTATTCTACGAGATGGTAGCAATCAGCCCCAGCATTTT
once TRBJ1-2 TRBV5-6 NA CASSLYGAGYGYTF TGTGCCAGCAGCTTGTACGGGGCGGGCTATGGCTACACCTTC
NA TRBJ2-1 TRBV6-5 NA CASSAEWSPYNEQFF TGTGCCAGCAGCGCTGAGTGGTCCCCCTACAATGAGCAGTTCTTC
NA TRBJ2-1 TRBV4-1 TRBD2 CASSQIPSGRARSYNEQFF TGCGCCAGCAGCCAGATTCCTAGCGGGAGGGCCAGGTCCTACAATGAGCAGTTCTTC
NA TRBJ1-2 TRBV6-5 TRBD1 CASRPSTGVGYGYTF TGTGCCAGCAGACCGTCGACAGGGGTTGGCTATGGCTACACCTTC
once TRBJ2-1 TRBV5-4 NA CASSLGNNEQFF TGTGCCAGCAGCTTGGGCAACAATGAGCAGTTCTTC
NA TRBJ2-1 TRBV4-1 NA CASSQETPLGRREFF TGCGCCAGCAGCCAAGAGACACCCCTGGGGAGGCGTGAGTTCTTC
NA TRBJ2-2 TRBV5-5 NA CASSSPTGFTGELFF TGTGCCAGCAGCTCGCCCACAGGGTTCACCGGGGAGCTGTTTTTT
NA TRBJ2-7 TRBV27 NA CASSSRTAYSYEQYF TGTGCCAGCAGTTCTCGGACAGCCTACTCCTACGAGCAGTACTTC
NA TRBJ2-4 TRBV6-5 NA CASSYSGHLAKNIQYF TGTGCCAGCAGTTACTCGGGACATCTAGCCAAAAACATTCAGTACTTC
NA TRBJ2-1 TRBV9 TRBD2 CASSPRPEAGGDWNEQFF TGTGCCAGCAGCCCTAGGCCGGAAGCGGGGGGGGATTGGAATGAGCAGTTCTTC
NA TRBJ1-4 TRBV19 TRBD1 CASSGDRGILTNEKLFF TGTGCCAGTAGCGGGGACAGGGGAATTTTAACTAATGAAAAACTGTTTTTT